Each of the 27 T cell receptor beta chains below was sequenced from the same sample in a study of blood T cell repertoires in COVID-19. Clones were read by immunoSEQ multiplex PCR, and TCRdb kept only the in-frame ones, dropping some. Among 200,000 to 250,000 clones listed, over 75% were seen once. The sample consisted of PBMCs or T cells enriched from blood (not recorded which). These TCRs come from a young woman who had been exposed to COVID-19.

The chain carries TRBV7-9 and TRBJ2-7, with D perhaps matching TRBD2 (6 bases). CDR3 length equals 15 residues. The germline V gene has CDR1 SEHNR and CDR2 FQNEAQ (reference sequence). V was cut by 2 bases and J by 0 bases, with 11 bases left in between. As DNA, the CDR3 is TGTGCCAGCAGCTTACTAGCGAGCAGCTCCTACGAGCAGTACTTC. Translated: CASSLLASSSYEQYF.

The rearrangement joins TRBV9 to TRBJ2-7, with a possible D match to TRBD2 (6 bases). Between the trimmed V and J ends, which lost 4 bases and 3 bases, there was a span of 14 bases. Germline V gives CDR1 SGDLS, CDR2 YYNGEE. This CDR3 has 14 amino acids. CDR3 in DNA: TGTGCCAGCAGCCCCGGGCCCGGGGGCTACGAGCAGTACTTC. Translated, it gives CASSPGPGGYEQYF.

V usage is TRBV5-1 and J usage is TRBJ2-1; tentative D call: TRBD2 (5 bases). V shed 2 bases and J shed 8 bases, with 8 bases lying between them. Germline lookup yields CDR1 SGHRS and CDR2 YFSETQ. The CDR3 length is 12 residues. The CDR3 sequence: CASSFSADEQFF. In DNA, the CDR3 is TGCGCCAGCAGCTTTAGCGCCGATGAGCAGTTCTTC.

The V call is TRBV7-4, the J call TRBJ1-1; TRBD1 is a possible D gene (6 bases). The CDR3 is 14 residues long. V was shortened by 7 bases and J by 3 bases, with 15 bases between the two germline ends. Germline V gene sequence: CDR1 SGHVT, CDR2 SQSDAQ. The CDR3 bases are TGTGCCAGCACCACAAGCCCAGGGGACACTGAAGCTTTCTTT. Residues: CASTTSPGDTEAFF.

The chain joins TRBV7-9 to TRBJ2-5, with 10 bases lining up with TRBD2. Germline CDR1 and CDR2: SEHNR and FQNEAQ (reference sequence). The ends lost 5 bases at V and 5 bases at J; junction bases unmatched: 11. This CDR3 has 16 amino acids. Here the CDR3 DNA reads TGTGCCAGCAGCACCACTAGCGGGGCCCCACGGGAGACCCAGTACTTC. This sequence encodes CASSTTSGAPRETQYF.

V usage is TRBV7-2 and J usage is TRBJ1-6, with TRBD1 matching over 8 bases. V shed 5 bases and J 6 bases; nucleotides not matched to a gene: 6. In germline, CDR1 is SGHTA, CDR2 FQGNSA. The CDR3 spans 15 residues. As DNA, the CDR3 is TGTGCCAGCAGCCAGGACAGGGCCTTTAATTCACCCCTCCACTTT. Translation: CASSQDRAFNSPLHF.

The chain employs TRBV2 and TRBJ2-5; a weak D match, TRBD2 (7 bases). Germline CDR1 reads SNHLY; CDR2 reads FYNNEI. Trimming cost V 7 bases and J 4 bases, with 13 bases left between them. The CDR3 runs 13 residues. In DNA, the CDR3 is TGTGCCAGCATCCACAGGGAGGGAGAGACCCAGTACTTC. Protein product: CASIHREGETQYF.

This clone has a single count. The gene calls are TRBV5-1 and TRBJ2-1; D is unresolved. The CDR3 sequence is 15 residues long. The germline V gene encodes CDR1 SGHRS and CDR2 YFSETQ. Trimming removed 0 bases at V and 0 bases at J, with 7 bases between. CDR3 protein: CASSLDHFSYNEQFF. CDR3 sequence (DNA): TGCGCCAGCAGCTTGGATCACTTCTCCTACAATGAGCAGTTCTTC.

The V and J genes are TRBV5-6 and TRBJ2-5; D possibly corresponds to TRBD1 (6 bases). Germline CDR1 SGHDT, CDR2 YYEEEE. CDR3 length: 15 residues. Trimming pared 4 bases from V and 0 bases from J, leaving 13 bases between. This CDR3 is CASSLTGQDQETQYF. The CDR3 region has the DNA TGTGCCAGCAGCCTTACGGGACAAGACCAAGAGACCCAGTACTTC.

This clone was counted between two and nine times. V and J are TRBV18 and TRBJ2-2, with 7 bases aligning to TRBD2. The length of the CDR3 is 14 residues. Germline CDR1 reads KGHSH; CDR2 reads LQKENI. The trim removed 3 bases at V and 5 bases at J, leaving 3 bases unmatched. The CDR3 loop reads CASSPTGGTGELFF. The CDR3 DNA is TGTGCCAGCTCACCGACCGGGGGGACCGGGGAGCTGTTTTTT. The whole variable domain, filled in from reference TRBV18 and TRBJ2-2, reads NAGVMQNPRHLVRRRGQEARLRCSPMKGHSHVYWYRQLPEEGLKFMVYLQKENIIDESGMPKERFSAEFPKEGPSILRIQQVVRGDSAAYFCASSPTGGTGELFFGEGSRLTVL.

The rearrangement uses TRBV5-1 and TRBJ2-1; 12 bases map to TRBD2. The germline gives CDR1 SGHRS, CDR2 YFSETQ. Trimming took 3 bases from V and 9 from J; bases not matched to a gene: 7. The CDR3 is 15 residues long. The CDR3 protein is CASSWTSGKYGEQFF. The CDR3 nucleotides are TGCGCCAGCAGCTGGACTAGCGGGAAGTATGGTGAGCAGTTCTTC.

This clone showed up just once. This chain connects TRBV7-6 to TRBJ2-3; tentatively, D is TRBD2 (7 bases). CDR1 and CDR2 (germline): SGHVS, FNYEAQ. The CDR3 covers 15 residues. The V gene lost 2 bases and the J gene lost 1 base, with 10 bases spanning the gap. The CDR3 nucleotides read TGTGCCAGCAGCTTACTCGGGGGGCGCACAGATACGCAGTATTTT. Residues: CASSLLGGRTDTQYF.

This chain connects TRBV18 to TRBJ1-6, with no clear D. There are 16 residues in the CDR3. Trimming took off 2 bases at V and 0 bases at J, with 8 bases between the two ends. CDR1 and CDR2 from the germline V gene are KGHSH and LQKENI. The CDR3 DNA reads TGTGCCAGCTCACCAGGAGGGCTCTCCTATAATTCACCCCTCCACTTT. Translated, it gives CASSPGGLSYNSPLHF. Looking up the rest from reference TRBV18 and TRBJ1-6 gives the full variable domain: NAGVMQNPRHLVRRRGQEARLRCSPMKGHSHVYWYRQLPEEGLKFMVYLQKENIIDESGMPKERFSAEFPKEGPSILRIQQVVRGDSAAYFCASSPGGLSYNSPLHFGNGTRLTVT.

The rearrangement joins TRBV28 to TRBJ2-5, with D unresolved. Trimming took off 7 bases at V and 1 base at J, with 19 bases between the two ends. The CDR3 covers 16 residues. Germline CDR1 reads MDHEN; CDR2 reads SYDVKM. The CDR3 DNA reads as TGTGCCAGCAAGGATGCGGAAACCGACCTCCAAGAGACCCAGTACTTC. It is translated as CASKDAETDLQETQYF.

The CDR3 protein is CAWSVLLVGEQYF. The CDR3 nucleotides read TGTGCCTGGAGTGTACTTCTAGTCGGCGAGCAGTACTTC. The gene calls are TRBV30 and TRBJ2-7; D not resolved. Deletions cut 0 bases from V and 6 bases from J, with 12 bases between. CDR3 length: 13 residues. Germline loops: CDR1 GTSNPN, CDR2 SVGIG (reference sequence).

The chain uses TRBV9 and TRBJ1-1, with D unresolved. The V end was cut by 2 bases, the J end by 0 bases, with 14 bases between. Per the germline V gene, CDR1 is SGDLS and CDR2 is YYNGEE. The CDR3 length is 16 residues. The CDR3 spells CASSVAGPEMNTEAFF. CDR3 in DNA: TGTGCCAGCAGCGTCGCGGGTCCCGAGATGAACACTGAAGCTTTCTTT.

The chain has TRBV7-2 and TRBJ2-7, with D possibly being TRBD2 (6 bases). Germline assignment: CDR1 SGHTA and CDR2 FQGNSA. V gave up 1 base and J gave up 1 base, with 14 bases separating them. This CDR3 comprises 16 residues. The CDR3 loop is CASSLGFGGASYEQYF. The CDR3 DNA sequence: TGTGCCAGCAGCTTAGGGTTCGGGGGAGCATCCTACGAGCAGTACTTC.

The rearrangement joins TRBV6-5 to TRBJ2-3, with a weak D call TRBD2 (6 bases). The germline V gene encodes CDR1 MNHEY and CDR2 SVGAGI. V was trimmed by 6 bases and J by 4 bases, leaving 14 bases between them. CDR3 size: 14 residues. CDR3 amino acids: CASRRPGVADTQYF. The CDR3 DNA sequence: TGTGCCAGCAGGCGACCGGGGGTCGCAGATACGCAGTATTTT.

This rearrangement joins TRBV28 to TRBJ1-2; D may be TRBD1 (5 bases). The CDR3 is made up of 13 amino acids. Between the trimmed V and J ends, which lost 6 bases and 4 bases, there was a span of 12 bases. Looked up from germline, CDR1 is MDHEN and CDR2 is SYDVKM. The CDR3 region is CASSFFDSYGYTF. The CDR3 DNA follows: TGTGCCAGCAGCTTTTTTGACAGCTATGGCTACACCTTC.

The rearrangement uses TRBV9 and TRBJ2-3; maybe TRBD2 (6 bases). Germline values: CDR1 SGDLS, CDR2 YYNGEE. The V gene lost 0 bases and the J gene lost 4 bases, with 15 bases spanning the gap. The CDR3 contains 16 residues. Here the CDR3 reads CASSVGSGRGSDTQYF. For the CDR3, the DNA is TGTGCCAGCAGCGTAGGGTCTGGCCGGGGGTCAGATACGCAGTATTTT. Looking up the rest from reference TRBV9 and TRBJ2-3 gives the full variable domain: DSGVTQTPKHLITATGQRVTLRCSPRSGDLSVYWYQQSLDQGLQFLIQYYNGEERAKGNILERFSAQQFPDLHSELNLSSLELGDSALYFCASSVGSGRGSDTQYFGPGTRLTVL.

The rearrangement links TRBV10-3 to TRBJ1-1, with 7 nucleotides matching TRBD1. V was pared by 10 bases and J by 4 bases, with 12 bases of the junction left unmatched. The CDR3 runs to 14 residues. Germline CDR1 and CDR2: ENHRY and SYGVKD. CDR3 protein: CATLRPEGATEAFF. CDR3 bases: TGTGCCACCTTAAGGCCGGAGGGGGCCACTGAAGCTTTCTTT.

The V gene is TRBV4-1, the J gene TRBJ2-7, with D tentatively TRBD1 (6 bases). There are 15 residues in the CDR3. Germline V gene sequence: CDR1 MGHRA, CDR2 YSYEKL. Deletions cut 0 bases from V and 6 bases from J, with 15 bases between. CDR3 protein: CASSQDPGEVGEQYF. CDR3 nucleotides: TGCGCCAGCAGCCAAGACCCAGGGGAAGTCGGCGAGCAGTACTTC.

The CDR3 bases are TGTGCCAGCAGTGAGGGGACTAGCTTCGAGACCCAGTACTTC. Its translation is CASSEGTSFETQYF. The rearrangement links TRBV2 to TRBJ2-5, with 9 bases aligning to TRBD2. Germline lookup yields CDR1 SNHLY and CDR2 FYNNEI. This CDR3 spans 14 amino acids. Unmatched junction bases numbered 4, after V lost 3 bases and J lost 5 bases.

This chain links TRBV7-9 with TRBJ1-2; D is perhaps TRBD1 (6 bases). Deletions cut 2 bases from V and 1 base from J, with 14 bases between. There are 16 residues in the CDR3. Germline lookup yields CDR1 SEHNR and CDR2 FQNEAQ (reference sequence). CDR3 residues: CASSLTTGSDNYGYTF. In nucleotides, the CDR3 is TGTGCCAGCAGCTTAACTACAGGGTCGGATAACTATGGCTACACCTTC.

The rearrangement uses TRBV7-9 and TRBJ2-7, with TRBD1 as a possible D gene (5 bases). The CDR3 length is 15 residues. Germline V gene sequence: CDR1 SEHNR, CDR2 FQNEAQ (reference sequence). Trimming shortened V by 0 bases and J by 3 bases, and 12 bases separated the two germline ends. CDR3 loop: CASSLAWGRRYEQYF. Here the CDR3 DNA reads TGTGCCAGCAGCTTAGCGTGGGGCAGACGCTACGAGCAGTACTTC. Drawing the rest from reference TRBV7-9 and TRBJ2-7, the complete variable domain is DTGVSQNPRHKITKRGQNVTFRCDPISEHNRLYWYRQTLGQGPEFLTYFQNEAQLEKSRLLSDRFSAERPKGSFSTLEIQRTEQGDSAMYLCASSLAWGRRYEQYFGPGTRLTVT.

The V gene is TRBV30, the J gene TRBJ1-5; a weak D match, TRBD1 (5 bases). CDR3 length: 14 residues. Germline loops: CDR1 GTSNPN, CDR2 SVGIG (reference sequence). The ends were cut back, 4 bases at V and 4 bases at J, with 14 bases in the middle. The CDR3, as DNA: TGTGCCTGGAATAGAGCAGGGCCAAATCAGCCCCAGCATTTT. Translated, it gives CAWNRAGPNQPQHF.

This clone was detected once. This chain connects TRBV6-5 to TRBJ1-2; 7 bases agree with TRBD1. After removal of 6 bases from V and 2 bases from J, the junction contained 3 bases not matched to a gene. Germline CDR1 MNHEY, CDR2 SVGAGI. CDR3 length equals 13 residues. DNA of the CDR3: TGTGCCAGCAGATGGGACAGAAACTATGGCTACACCTTC. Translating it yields CASRWDRNYGYTF.